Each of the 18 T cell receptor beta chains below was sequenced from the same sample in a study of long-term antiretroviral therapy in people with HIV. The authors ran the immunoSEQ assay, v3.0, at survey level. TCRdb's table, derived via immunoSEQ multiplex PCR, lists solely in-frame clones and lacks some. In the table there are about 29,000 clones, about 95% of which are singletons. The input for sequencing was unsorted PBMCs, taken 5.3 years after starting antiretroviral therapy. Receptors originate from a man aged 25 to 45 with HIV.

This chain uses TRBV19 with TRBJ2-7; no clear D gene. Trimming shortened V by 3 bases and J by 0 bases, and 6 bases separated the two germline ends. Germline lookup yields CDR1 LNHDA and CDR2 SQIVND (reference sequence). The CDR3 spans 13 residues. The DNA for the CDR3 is TGTGCCAGTAGTATTGGAGCCTCCTACGAGCAGTACTTC. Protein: CASSIGASYEQYF.

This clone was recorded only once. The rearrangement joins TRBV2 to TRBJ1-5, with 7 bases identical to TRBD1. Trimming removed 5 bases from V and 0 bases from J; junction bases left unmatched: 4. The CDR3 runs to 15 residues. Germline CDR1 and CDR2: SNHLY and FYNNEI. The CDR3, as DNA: TGTGCCAGCAGTCAACAGGGGTATAGCAATCAGCCCCAGCATTTT. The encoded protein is CASSQQGYSNQPQHF.

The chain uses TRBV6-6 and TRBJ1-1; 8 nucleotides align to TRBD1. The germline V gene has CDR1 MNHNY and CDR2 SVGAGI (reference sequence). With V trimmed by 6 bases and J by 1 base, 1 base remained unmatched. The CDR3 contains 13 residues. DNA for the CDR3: TGTGCCAGCAGAGGGACAGGGAACACTGAAGCTTTCTTT. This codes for CASRGTGNTEAFF.

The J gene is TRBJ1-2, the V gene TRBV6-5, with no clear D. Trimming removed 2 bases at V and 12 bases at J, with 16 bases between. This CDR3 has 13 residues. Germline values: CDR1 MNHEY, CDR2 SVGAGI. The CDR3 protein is CASSYASTVPHTF. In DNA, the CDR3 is TGTGCCAGCAGTTACGCGTCGACCGTCCCCCACACCTTC.

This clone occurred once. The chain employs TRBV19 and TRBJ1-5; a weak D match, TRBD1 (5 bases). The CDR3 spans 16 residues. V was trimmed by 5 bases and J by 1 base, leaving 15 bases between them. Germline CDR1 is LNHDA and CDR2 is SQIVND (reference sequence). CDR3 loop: CASSVSGGRSNQPQHF. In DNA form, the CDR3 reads TGTGCCAGTAGTGTTTCGGGGGGGAGAAGCAATCAGCCCCAGCATTTT.

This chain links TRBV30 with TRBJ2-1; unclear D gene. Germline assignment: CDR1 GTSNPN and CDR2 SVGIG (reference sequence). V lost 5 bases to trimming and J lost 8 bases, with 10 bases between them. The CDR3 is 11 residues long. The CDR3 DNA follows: TGTGCCTGGCAGCGCGTTGATGAGCAGTTCTTC. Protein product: CAWQRVDEQFF.

The CDR3 region has the DNA TGCAGCGCCCTAGGACAGGGTACCTACGAGCAGTACTTC. It specifies CSALGQGTYEQYF. The chain uses TRBV29-1 and TRBJ2-7; 8 bases map to TRBD1. V shed 7 bases, J shed 2 bases, and the junction held 7 bases outside the gene matches. The CDR3 is 13 residues long. The germline V gene encodes CDR1 SQVTM and CDR2 ANQGSEA.

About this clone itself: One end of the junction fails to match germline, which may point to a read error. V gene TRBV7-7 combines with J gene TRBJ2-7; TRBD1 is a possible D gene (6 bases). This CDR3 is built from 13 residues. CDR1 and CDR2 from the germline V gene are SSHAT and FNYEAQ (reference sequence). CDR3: CASSQQGSYEQYF. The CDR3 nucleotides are TGTGCTAGCAGCCAACAGGGTTCCTACGAGCAGTACTTC.

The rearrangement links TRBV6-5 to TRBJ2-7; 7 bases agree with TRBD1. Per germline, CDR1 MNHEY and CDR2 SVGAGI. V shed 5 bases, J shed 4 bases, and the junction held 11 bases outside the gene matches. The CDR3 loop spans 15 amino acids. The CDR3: CASSVSGTALYEQYF. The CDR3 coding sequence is TGTGCCAGCAGTGTCTCCGGGACAGCCCTGTACGAGCAGTACTTC.

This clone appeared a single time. CDR3 in amino acids: CASNPDTQYF. In DNA form, the CDR3 reads TGTGCCAGCAATCCAGATACGCAGTATTTT. This chain joins TRBV2 and TRBJ2-3; no clear D. Deletions cut 7 bases from V and 4 bases from J, with 3 bases between. This CDR3 spans 10 amino acids. Germline V gene lookup returns CDR1 SNHLY and CDR2 FYNNEI. The full variable domain, completed using reference TRBV2 and TRBJ2-3, is EPEVTQTPSHQVTQMGQEVILRCVPISNHLYFYWYRQILGQKVEFLVSFYNNEISEKSEIFDDQFSVERPDGSNFTLKIRSTKLEDSAMYFCASNPDTQYFGPGTRLTVL.

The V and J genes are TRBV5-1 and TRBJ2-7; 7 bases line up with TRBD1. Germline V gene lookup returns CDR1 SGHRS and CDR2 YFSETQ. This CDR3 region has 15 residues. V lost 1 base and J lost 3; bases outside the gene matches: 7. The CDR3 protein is CASSLTGEPFYEQYF. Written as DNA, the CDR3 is TGCGCCAGCAGCTTGACAGGGGAACCCTTCTACGAGCAGTACTTC.

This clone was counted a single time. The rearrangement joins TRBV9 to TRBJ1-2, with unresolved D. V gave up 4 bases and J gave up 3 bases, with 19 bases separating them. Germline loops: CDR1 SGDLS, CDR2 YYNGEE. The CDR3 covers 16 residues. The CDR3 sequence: CASSIPTGPRDYGYTF. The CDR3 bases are TGTGCCAGCAGCATACCTACCGGGCCGAGGGACTATGGCTACACCTTC. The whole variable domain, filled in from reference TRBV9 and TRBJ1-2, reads DSGVTQTPKHLITATGQRVTLRCSPRSGDLSVYWYQQSLDQGLQFLIQYYNGEERAKGNILERFSAQQFPDLHSELNLSSLELGDSALYFCASSIPTGPRDYGYTFGSGTRLTVV.

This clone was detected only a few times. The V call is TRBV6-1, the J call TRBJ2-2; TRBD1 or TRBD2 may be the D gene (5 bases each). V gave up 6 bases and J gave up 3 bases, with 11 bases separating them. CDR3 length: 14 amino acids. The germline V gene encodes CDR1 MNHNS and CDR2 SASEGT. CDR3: CASSTGTDTGELFF. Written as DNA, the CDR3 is TGTGCCAGCAGCACCGGGACGGACACCGGGGAGCTGTTTTTT.

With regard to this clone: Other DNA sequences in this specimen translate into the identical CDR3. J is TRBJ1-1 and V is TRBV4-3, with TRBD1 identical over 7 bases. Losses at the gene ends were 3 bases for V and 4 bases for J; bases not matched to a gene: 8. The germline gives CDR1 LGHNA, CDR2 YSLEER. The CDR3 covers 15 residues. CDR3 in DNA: TGCGCCAGCAGCCAGGACCAGGGGGAGTCCACTGAAGCTTTCTTT. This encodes CASSQDQGESTEAFF.

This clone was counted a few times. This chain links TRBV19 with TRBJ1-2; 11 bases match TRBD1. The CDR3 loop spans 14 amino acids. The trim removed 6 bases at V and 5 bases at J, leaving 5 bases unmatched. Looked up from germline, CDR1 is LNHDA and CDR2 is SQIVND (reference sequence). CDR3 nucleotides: TGTGCCAGTAGCCCCGGGACAGGGGGGTATGGCTACACCTTC. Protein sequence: CASSPGTGGYGYTF.

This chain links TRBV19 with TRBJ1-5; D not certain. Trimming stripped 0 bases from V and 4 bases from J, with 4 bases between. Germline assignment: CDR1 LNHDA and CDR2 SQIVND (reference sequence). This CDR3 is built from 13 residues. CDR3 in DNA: TGTGCCAGTAGTATAGACCTAAATCAGCCCCAGCATTTT. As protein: CASSIDLNQPQHF. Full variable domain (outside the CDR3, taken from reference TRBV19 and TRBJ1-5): DGGITQSPKYLFRKEGQNVTLSCEQNLNHDAMYWYRQDPGQGLRLIYYSQIVNDFQKGDIAEGYSVSREKKESFPLTVTSAQKNPTAFYLCASSIDLNQPQHFGDGTRLSIL.

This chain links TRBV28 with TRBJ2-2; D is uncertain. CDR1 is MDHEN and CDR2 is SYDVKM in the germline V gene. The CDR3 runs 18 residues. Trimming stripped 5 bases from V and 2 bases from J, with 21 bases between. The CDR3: CASSPPPYRAKNTGELFF. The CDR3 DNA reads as TGTGCCAGCAGTCCCCCCCCTTACCGAGCGAAAAACACCGGGGAGCTGTTTTTT.

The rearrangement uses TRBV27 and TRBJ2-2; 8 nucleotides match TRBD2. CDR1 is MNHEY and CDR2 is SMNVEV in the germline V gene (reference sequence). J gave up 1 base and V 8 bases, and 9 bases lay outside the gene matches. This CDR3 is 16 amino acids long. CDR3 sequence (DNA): TGTGCCAGCTCAGCGGGGGCTTTGGTGAACACCGGGGAGCTGTTTTTT. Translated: CASSAGALVNTGELFF.